This TCR beta chain comes out of a study of OX40 agonist ivuxolimab in advanced cancers. For the study at large: Treatment of patients was with ivuxolimab, an agonistic anti-OX40 (CD134) antibody. Prior therapy, whether anti-PD-1, anti-PD-L1 or anti-CTLA-4, was allowed, and less than 45% had some.

The repertoire was sequenced with immunoSEQ multiplex PCR; TCRdb's copy has only in-frame clones and lacks some. The profile shows tens of thousands of clones, 86% of them singletons. Whole-study results and caveats: Circulating CD4+ and CD8+ T cells showed clonal expansion by week 6 at 0.1 to 3.0 mg/kg. Partial responders treated at 0.1-3.0 mg/kg exhibited clonal expansion among the lowest measured.

Deletions cut 3 bases from V and 8 bases from J, with 13 bases between. Germline V gene lookup returns CDR1 GTSNPN and CDR2 SVGIG (reference sequence). There are 13 residues in the CDR3. With respect to this clone: Antigen specificity is unknown.

This clonotype originated in an adult with an advanced solid tumor such as melanoma, head and neck, liver or kidney cancer. The J gene is TRBJ2-2, the V gene TRBV30, with D possibly TRBD1 on 6 matching bases. The specimen was CD4+ or CD8+ T cells sorted from blood, collected in a trial of the OX40 agonist ivuxolimab. The CDR3 spells CAWSWTASGELFF. DNA for the CDR3: TGTGCCTGGAGCTGGACAGCCTCTGGGGAGCTGTTTTTT.